This T cell receptor (beta chain) was profiled in a study of blood T cell repertoires in COVID-19. Study-wide background: COVID-19 samples collected from the United States, Italy and Spain covered acute and convalescent phases.

Study processing details: Amplification of reference gene primers provided the estimated nucleated cell counts. Clones were sequenced by immunoSEQ multiplex PCR, and TCRdb holds only the in-frame ones, with some missing. V, J and clone size are taken as reported in that table, and D and trimming were inferred from the DNA itself. The table has about 370,000 clones, 80% to 90% seen once; the top ten hold more than 0.8%. This clone turned up a few times. Participant-given clinical history determined each cohort assignment. Two negative PCRs, clearance, or symptom resolution had been documented for recovered Cohort 3 donors. The germline V gene encodes CDR1 MNHEY and CDR2 SVGAGI. There are 15 residues in the CDR3. Trimming cost V 3 bases and J 7 bases, with 19 bases left between them.

The sequence was collected from a man aged 18 to 29 who had recovered from COVID-19. The sample consisted of PBMCs or T cells enriched from blood (not recorded which). The chain carries TRBV6-5 and TRBJ2-7; D possibly corresponds to TRBD2 (5 bases). CDR3 region: CASSYSPGGPGEQYF. In DNA form, the CDR3 reads TGTGCCAGCAGTTATTCGCCCGGTGGCCCGGGGGAGCAGTACTTC.